This TCR beta chain was captured in a study of regulatory T cells in long-lasting Graves disease. The sample holds a few counts of this clonotype. Time point reported: newly diagnosed GD, antithyroid drugs for less than 3 months. PBMCs were the source of the RNA used for TCR sequencing. TCR beta libraries were built with iRepertoire HTBI primers and Arm-PCR of CDR3 regions. TCRdb ran MiXCR on the multiplex PCR reads and lists one entry per CDR3 protein. The table records 550,000 to 600,000 distinct CDR3 sequences, roughly a sixth of them present only once. These data also featured in a second study, about T cells in Graves' hyperthyroidism and ophthalmopathy.

Sequenced material: peripheral blood mononuclear cells (PBMCs), taken at new diagnosis, from a patient treated with antithyroid drugs. This receptor was identified in a man in his late teens or twenties with Graves disease.

CDR3 in amino acids: CASSHGAGVPYEQYF. CDR3 coding DNA: TGTGCCAGCAGCCACGGAGCGGGAGTCCCCTACGAGCAGTACTTC. The chain uses TRBV27 and TRBJ2-7, with 8 bases aligning to TRBD2. CDR1 MNHEY and CDR2 SMNVEV come from the germline V gene (reference sequence). There are 15 residues in the CDR3. Trimming removed 6 bases from V and 2 bases from J; junction bases left unmatched: 9.